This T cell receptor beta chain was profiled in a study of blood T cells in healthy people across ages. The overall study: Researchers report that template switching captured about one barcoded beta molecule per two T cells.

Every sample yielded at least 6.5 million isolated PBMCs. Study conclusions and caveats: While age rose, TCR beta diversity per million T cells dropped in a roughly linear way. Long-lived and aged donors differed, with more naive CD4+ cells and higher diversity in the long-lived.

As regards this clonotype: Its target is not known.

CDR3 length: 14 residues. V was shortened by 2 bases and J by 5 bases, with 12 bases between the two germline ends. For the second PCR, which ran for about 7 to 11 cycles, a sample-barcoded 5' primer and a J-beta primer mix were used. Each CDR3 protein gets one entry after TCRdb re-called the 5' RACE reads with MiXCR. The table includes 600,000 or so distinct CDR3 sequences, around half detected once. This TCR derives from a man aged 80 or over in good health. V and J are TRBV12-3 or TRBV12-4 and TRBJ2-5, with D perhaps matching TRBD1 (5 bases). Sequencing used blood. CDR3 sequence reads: CASSLRQGSETQYF. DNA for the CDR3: TGTGCCAGCAGTTTACGTCAGGGTTCGGAGACCCAGTACTTC.